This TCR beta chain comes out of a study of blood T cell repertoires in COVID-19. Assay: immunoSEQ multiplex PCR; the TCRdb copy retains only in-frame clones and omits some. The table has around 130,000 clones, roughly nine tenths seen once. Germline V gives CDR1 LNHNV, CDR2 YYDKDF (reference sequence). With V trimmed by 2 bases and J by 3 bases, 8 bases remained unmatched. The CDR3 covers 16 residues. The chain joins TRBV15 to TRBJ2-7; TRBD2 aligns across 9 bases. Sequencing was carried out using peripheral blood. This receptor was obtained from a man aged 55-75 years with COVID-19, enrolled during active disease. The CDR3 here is CATSRLAGGQVYEQYF. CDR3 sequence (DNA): TGTGCCACCAGCAGATTGGCGGGAGGGCAAGTCTACGAGCAGTACTTC. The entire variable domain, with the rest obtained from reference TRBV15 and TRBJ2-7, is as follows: DAMVIQNPRYQVTQFGKPVTLSCSQTLNHNVMYWYQQKSSQAPKLLFHYYDKDFNNEADTPDNFQSRRPNTSFCFLDIRSPGLGDTAMYLCATSRLAGGQVYEQYFGPGTRLTVT.